These T cell receptor beta chains were read from a single sample in a study of blood T cells in healthy people across ages. TCRdb recomputed calls from the 5' RACE reads with MiXCR, one row per CDR3 protein. This table holds roughly 800,000 distinct CDR3 sequences, around 36% found once. Sequencing used blood. Every receptor here comes from a young man in good health. Each CDR3 is given with its conserved first and last residue. The D gene is left open where the match is weak. For some rows the clone size is stated as once, few or many, or as a class when expanded; others skip it.

>TRBJ1-1|NA|TRBV25-1|NA
CASVVGSFTEAFF
TGTGCCTCGGTCGTCGGCAGCTTCACTGAAGCTTTCTTT
>TRBJ2-3|TRBD1|TRBV27|NA
CASKPRDRLILGSTDTQYF
TGTGCCAGCAAACCTAGGGACAGGCTGATCCTGGGCAGCACAGATACGCAGTATTTT
>TRBJ2-1|TRBD2|TRBV28|NA
CASSPLAGGEEWQFF
TGTGCCAGCAGTCCACTAGCGGGGGGGGAAGAGTGGCAGTTCTTC
>TRBJ2-1|TRBD2|TRBV7-2|NA
CASSLAQGTSSYNEQFF
TGTGCCAGCAGCTTAGCGCAAGGGACTAGCTCCTACAATGAGCAGTTCTTC
>TRBJ2-5|TRBD2|TRBV20-1|few
CSAKLADQETQYF
TGCAGTGCCAAACTAGCGGATCAAGAGACCCAGTACTTC
>TRBJ2-5|TRBD2|TRBV12-3/TRBV12-4|few
CASSASGGAWETQYF
TGTGCCAGCAGCGCTAGCGGGGGGGCGTGGGAGACCCAGTACTTC
>TRBJ2-6|NA|TRBV7-9|few
CASSPTGPGANVLTF
TGTGCCAGCAGCCCCACAGGCCCTGGGGCCAACGTCCTGACTTTC
>TRBJ2-1|TRBD2|TRBV20-1|NA
CSAFSSGDSYNEQFF
TGCAGTGCCTTTTCGAGCGGGGACTCCTACAATGAGCAGTTCTTC
>TRBJ1-2|TRBD1|TRBV15|many
CATSIKDRGLSYGYTF
TGTGCCACCAGCATTAAGGACAGGGGGCTGAGCTATGGCTACACCTTC
>TRBJ1-1|TRBD1|TRBV12-3/TRBV12-4|NA
CASSSGQGLNTEAFF
TGTGCCAGCAGCTCTGGACAGGGGTTGAACACTGAAGCTTTCTTT
>TRBJ1-1|TRBD1|TRBV9|few
CASSADRANTEAFF
TGTGCCAGCAGCGCGGACAGGGCGAACACTGAAGCTTTCTTT
>TRBJ2-5|NA|TRBV7-8|few
CASSVASGTPKYF
NA
>TRBJ2-5|NA|TRBV12-3/TRBV12-4|few
CASSLGSRVETQYF
TGTGCCAGCAGTTTAGGCAGCAGAGTAGAGACCCAGTACTTC
>TRBJ2-5|TRBD1|TRBV24-1|NA
CATSDSWTGETQYF
TGTGCCACCAGTGACTCCTGGACAGGAGAGACCCAGTACTTC
>TRBJ2-5|TRBD1|TRBV6-6|many
CASRRGQGTETQYF
TGTGCCAGCAGGAGAGGACAGGGGACGGAGACCCAGTACTTC
>TRBJ2-5|TRBD2|TRBV9|NA
CASSVAGTSGQETQYF
TGTGCCAGCAGCGTAGCCGGGACTAGCGGACAAGAGACCCAGTACTTC
>TRBJ2-3|NA|TRBV15|NA
CATSRDRFTDTQYF
TGTGCCACCAGCAGAGATCGGTTCACAGATACGCAGTATTTT
>TRBJ2-1|NA|TRBV20-1|NA
CSARDQEVVGETQFF
TGCAGTGCTAGAGATCAGGAGGTGGTCGGGGAGACCCAGTTCTTC
>TRBJ1-2|TRBD1|TRBV20-1|NA
CSARVLGTAYGYTF
TGCAGTGCTAGAGTTCTCGGGACAGCCTATGGCTACACCTTC
>TRBJ2-5|NA|TRBV5-6|NA
CASSLRGAGAAFQETQYF
TGTGCCAGCAGCTTGAGGGGTGCGGGGGCAGCCTTCCAAGAGACCCAGTACTTC
>TRBJ2-4|NA|TRBV7-2|once
CASSPRSGPSNIQYF
TGTGCCAGCAGCCCCAGGAGCGGTCCAAGTAACATTCAGTACTTC
>TRBJ1-2|NA|TRBV29-1|NA
CSVEDRVRQGYGYTF
TGCAGCGTTGAAGATCGTGTGAGGCAGGGATATGGCTACACCTTC
>TRBJ2-6|NA|TRBV6-2/TRBV6-3|few
CASSFRAGANVLTF
TGTGCCAGCAGTTTCCGGGCTGGGGCCAACGTCCTGACTTTC
>TRBJ2-5|NA|TRBV11-2|few
CASSPKGGPRQETQYF
TGTGCCAGCAGCCCGAAGGGAGGTCCCCGGCAAGAGACCCAGTACTTC
>TRBJ1-5|TRBD1|TRBV6-6|few
CASSRDSSSNQPQHF
TGTGCCAGCAGTCGGGACAGTTCCAGCAATCAGCCCCAGCATTTT
>TRBJ2-5|TRBD2|TRBV20-1|once
CSASPPGTGTSGLYQETQYF
TGCAGTGCTAGCCCGCCCGGTACTGGGACTAGCGGCTTGTACCAAGAGACCCAGTACTTC
>TRBJ2-7|TRBD1|TRBV20-1|few
CSARDRAYEQYF
TGCAGTGCTCGGGACAGGGCCTACGAGCAGTACTTC
>TRBJ1-2|NA|TRBV3-1|few
CASSYPGRRPLNGYTF
TGTGCCAGCAGCTACCCCGGCAGACGGCCCTTGAATGGCTACACCTTC
>TRBJ2-4|TRBD2|TRBV15|many
CATSRAGRGDIQYF
TGTGCCACCAGCAGAGCGGGGAGGGGAGACATTCAGTACTTC
>TRBJ2-1|TRBD1|TRBV5-6|many
CASSVDSDRAVFF
TGTGCCAGCAGCGTCGACTCGGACAGGGCGGTGTTCTTC
>TRBJ1-5|TRBD1|TRBV20-1|NA
CSASGTGYNNQPQHF
TGCAGTGCTTCCGGGACAGGGTATAACAATCAGCCCCAGCATTTT
>TRBJ2-5|NA|TRBV15|once
CATSEGGIYGQYF
TGTGCCACCAGCGAGGGGGGGATCTACGGGCAGTACTTC
>TRBJ2-7|NA|TRBV20-1|NA
CSATDRPTYEQYF
TGCAGTGCTACGGACCGACCGACCTACGAGCAGTACTTC
>TRBJ2-7|TRBD2|TRBV5-8|NA
CASSLGGLAGVSYEQYF
TGTGCCAGCAGCTTGGGGGGGCTAGCGGGGGTGTCCTACGAGCAGTACTTC
>TRBJ2-3|TRBD2|TRBV9|NA
CASGGTSGGAGDTQYF
TGTGCCAGCGGAGGGACTAGCGGGGGGGCAGGGGATACGCAGTATTTT
>TRBJ1-6|NA|TRBV7-2|few
CASSLDVYSYNSPLHF
TGTGCCAGCAGCTTAGATGTTTACTCCTATAATTCACCCCTCCACTTT
>TRBJ2-2|TRBD1|TRBV12-3/TRBV12-4|NA
CASSLETGMELFF
TGTGCCAGCAGTTTAGAGACAGGGATGGAGCTGTTTTTT
>TRBJ1-1|NA|TRBV7-9|once
CASSYRDRGAFF
TGTGCCAGCAGCTACAGGGATAGAGGAGCTTTCTTT
>TRBJ2-2|NA|TRBV5-1|NA
CASYRAGPALKSWYTGELFF
TGCGCCAGCTACAGGGCCGGCCCGGCCTTAAAGAGCTGGTACACCGGGGAGCTGTTTTTT
>TRBJ2-7|TRBD2|TRBV6-2/TRBV6-3|NA
CASSPGLAGWYEQYF
TGTGCCAGCAGCCCCGGACTAGCGGGGTGGTATGAGCAGTACTTC
>TRBJ2-3|TRBD2|TRBV5-4|few
CASSPTSRGADTQYF
TGTGCCAGCAGCCCAACTAGTCGGGGGGCAGATACGCAGTATTTT
>TRBJ2-3|NA|TRBV4-2|many
CASSPPGQRDTQYF
TGTGCCAGCAGCCCACCCGGCCAGCGGGATACGCAGTATTTT